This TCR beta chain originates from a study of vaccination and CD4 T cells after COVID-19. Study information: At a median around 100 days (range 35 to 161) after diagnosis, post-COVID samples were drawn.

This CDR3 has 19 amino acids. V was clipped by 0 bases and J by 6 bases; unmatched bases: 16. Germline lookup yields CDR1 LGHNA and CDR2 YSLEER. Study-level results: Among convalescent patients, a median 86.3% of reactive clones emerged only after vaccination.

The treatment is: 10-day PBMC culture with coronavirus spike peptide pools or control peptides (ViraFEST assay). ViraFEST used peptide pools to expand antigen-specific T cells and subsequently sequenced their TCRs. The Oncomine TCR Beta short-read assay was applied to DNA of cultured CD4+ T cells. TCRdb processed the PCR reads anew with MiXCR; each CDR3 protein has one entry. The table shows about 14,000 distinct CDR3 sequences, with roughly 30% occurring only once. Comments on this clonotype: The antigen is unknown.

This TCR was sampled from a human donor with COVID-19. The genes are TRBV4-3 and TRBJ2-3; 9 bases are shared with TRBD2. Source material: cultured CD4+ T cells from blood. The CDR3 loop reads CASSQDPPGTSRLRDTQYF. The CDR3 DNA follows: TGCGCCAGCAGCCAAGATCCACCCGGGACTAGCAGACTCCGGGATACGCAGTATTTT.